These 20 T cell receptor beta chains were sequenced from one sample in a study of blood T cell repertoires in COVID-19. TCRdb's copy holds only in-frame clones and misses some; the assay was immunoSEQ multiplex PCR. The repertoire includes more than 250,000 clones, about nine tenths of them detected once, and 1% sits in the top ten. The sample comprised peripheral blood. These receptors all come from a man aged 45-60 years with active or convalescent COVID-19.

The J gene is TRBJ1-4, the V gene TRBV19, with 7 nucleotides matching TRBD1. Unmatched junction bases numbered 13, after V lost 5 bases and J lost 7 bases. Per germline, CDR1 LNHDA and CDR2 SQIVND (reference sequence). The CDR3 contains 16 residues. The CDR3 spells CASSGFRGTELEKLFF. The CDR3 coding sequence is TGTGCCAGTAGTGGATTCAGGGGGACAGAGCTTGAAAAACTGTTTTTT.

This rearrangement joins TRBV4-2 to TRBJ2-7, with D possibly being TRBD1 (6 bases). Trimming cost V 0 bases and J 3 bases, with 12 bases left between them. CDR1 LGHNA and CDR2 YNFKEQ come from the germline V gene. CDR3 size: 15 residues. The DNA for the CDR3 is TGTGCCAGCAGCCAAGAACGGACAGCAGTCTACGAGCAGTACTTC. It translates to CASSQERTAVYEQYF.

The chain couples TRBV18 to TRBJ1-1; 7 nucleotides match TRBD1. Germline CDR1 reads KGHSH; CDR2 reads LQKENI. With V trimmed by 3 bases and J by 2 bases, 12 bases remained unmatched. The CDR3 sequence is 17 residues long. The CDR3 nucleotides read TGTGCCAGCTCACCCATATCCACAGGGGAGGTTAACACTGAAGCTTTCTTT. Encoded protein: CASSPISTGEVNTEAFF.

This chain uses TRBV6-4 with TRBJ2-3; possible D gene TRBD2, 5 bases. Trimming pared 4 bases from V and 3 bases from J, leaving 11 bases between. This CDR3 comprises 14 residues. CDR1 is MRHNA, CDR2 SNTAGT, per germline. This chain's CDR3 is CASSGEGGTDTQYF. CDR3 coding DNA: TGTGCCAGCAGTGGTGAAGGCGGGACAGATACGCAGTATTTT.

This rearrangement joins TRBV6-1 to TRBJ2-3, with TRBD2 matching 10 bases. V lost 4 bases and J lost 3; bases outside the gene matches: 10. Germline V gene data show CDR1 as MNHNS and CDR2 as SASEGT. The CDR3 is 17 residues long. CDR3 in amino acids: CASSGPKRGGKTDTQYF. DNA of the CDR3: TGTGCCAGCAGTGGGCCTAAGCGGGGGGGCAAAACAGATACGCAGTATTTT.

The chain carries TRBV27 and TRBJ2-5; TRBD1 matches 9 bases. Germline V gives CDR1 MNHEY, CDR2 SMNVEV (reference sequence). This CDR3 region has 14 residues. With V trimmed by 5 bases and J by 5 bases, 6 bases remained unmatched. This CDR3 is CASSQGQGLETQYF. The CDR3 DNA reads as TGTGCCAGCAGTCAAGGACAGGGGTTGGAGACCCAGTACTTC.

The genes are TRBV2 and TRBJ2-5; 11 nucleotides align to TRBD2. Germline V gene sequence: CDR1 SNHLY, CDR2 FYNNEI. This CDR3 spans 17 amino acids. Unmatched junction bases numbered 14, after V lost 6 bases and J lost 5 bases. The CDR3 DNA reads TGTGCCAGCAGACCGGGACTAGCGGAGTCAAAGGGGGAGACCCAGTACTTC. Protein product: CASRPGLAESKGETQYF.

This clone appeared a single time. V gene TRBV28 combines with J gene TRBJ2-7, with 8 bases that match TRBD1. Germline V gene sequence: CDR1 MDHEN, CDR2 SYDVKM. Unmatched junction bases numbered 6, after V lost 7 bases and J lost 4 bases. CDR3 length equals 13 residues. The DNA of the CDR3 is TGTGCCAGCAACAAAGACAGGGGATACGAGCAGTACTTC. Translating it yields CASNKDRGYEQYF.

The count of this clone is one. The chain combines TRBV10-3 with TRBJ1-2; 12 nucleotides agree with TRBD1. V lost 0 bases to trimming and J lost 2 bases; unmatched junction nucleotides: 4. Germline V gene data show CDR1 as ENHRY and CDR2 as SYGVKD. The CDR3 is 17 amino acids. CDR3: CAISESPGTGGNYGYTF. Here the CDR3 DNA reads TGTGCCATCAGTGAGTCGCCCGGGACAGGGGGCAACTATGGCTACACCTTC.

This chain links TRBV18 with TRBJ2-3; 11 bases map to TRBD2. V trimming: 0 bases; J trimming: 2 bases; junction bases outside the gene matches: 1. Germline CDR1 is KGHSH and CDR2 is LQKENI. The CDR3 contains 16 residues. The CDR3 DNA reads as TGTGCCAGCTCACCACCGGGACTAGCGGCCACAGATACGCAGTATTTT. It translates to CASSPPGLAATDTQYF.

The CDR3 protein is CASSWTGAYEQYF. In DNA, the CDR3 is TGTGCCAGCAGCTGGACAGGGGCCTACGAGCAGTACTTC. The chain has TRBV12-3 or TRBV12-4 and TRBJ2-7; TRBD1 agrees at 9 bases. V shed 6 bases and J 2 bases; nucleotides not matched to a gene: 2. The CDR3 has 13 residues.

The V gene is TRBV5-4, the J gene TRBJ1-1; 9 bases fit TRBD1. CDR1 is SGHNT and CDR2 is YYREEE in the germline V gene (reference sequence). J was trimmed by 4 bases and V by 3 bases; bases with no gene match: 7. The CDR3 sequence is 15 residues long. CDR3 bases: TGTGCCAGCAGCTCGAAGACAGGGGGGAGCACTGAAGCTTTCTTT. Its protein product is CASSSKTGGSTEAFF. Filled out from reference TRBV5-4 and TRBJ1-1, the complete variable domain reads ETGVTQSPTHLIKTRGQQVTLRCSSQSGHNTVSWYQQALGQGPQFIFQYYREEENGRGNFPPRFSGLQFPNYSSELNVNALELDDSALYLCASSSKTGGSTEAFFGQGTRLTVV.

The genes are TRBV28 and TRBJ2-7; TRBD2 might be the D (6 bases). Germline lookup yields CDR1 MDHEN and CDR2 SYDVKM. V was trimmed by 1 base and J by 3 bases, leaving 7 bases between them. This CDR3 is built from 13 residues. CDR3 loop: CASSLLGGYEQYF. CDR3 nucleotide sequence: TGTGCCAGCAGTTTATTGGGGGGCTACGAGCAGTACTTC. The variable domain in full, with the rest retrieved from reference TRBV28 and TRBJ2-7, is DVKVTQSSRYLVKRTGEKVFLECVQDMDHENMFWYRQDPGLGLRLIYFSYDVKMKEKGDIPEGYSVSREKKERFSLILESASTNQTSMYLCASSLLGGYEQYFGPGTRLTVT.

The CDR3 loop reads CASSAPGSEGNEKLFF. The CDR3 DNA sequence: TGTGCCAGCAGTGCCCCTGGGTCGGAGGGGAATGAAAAACTGTTTTTT. The V call is TRBV28, the J call TRBJ1-4; possible D gene TRBD1, 5 bases. This CDR3 spans 16 amino acids. The germline V gene has CDR1 MDHEN and CDR2 SYDVKM. Trimming removed 5 bases from V and 5 bases from J, with 18 bases in between. Full variable domain (remainder filled in from reference TRBV28 and TRBJ1-4): DVKVTQSSRYLVKRTGEKVFLECVQDMDHENMFWYRQDPGLGLRLIYFSYDVKMKEKGDIPEGYSVSREKKERFSLILESASTNQTSMYLCASSAPGSEGNEKLFFGSGTQLSVL.

The rearrangement joins TRBV27 to TRBJ2-7, with 7 bases identical to TRBD2. Germline loops: CDR1 MNHEY, CDR2 SMNVEV (reference sequence). The CDR3 totals 14 residues. The V gene end was trimmed by 5 bases and the J gene end by 0 bases; junction bases not matched to a gene: 4. Here the CDR3 DNA reads TGTGCCAGCAGTCAGACTAGCTACTCCTACGAGCAGTACTTC. This sequence encodes CASSQTSYSYEQYF.

The genes are TRBV7-2 and TRBJ2-3; D ambiguous. Germline V gene data show CDR1 as SGHTA and CDR2 as FQGNSA. This CDR3 comprises 15 residues. V lost 1 base, J lost 5 bases, and 13 bases lay in between. CDR3 residues: CASSLVGAEGDTQYF. In DNA form, the CDR3 reads TGTGCCAGCAGCTTAGTAGGAGCTGAAGGAGATACGCAGTATTTT.

The V and J genes are TRBV9 and TRBJ2-5; 9 bases are a match to TRBD1. V was clipped by 1 base and J by 1 base; unmatched bases: 5. The CDR3 has 16 residues. Germline-derived CDR1 and CDR2 are SGDLS and YYNGEE. Here the CDR3 reads CASSVTGGLFQETQYF. The CDR3 bases are TGTGCCAGCAGCGTAACAGGGGGCCTCTTCCAAGAGACCCAGTACTTC.

This chain connects TRBV29-1 to TRBJ1-2; TRBD1 is a possible D gene (6 bases). Germline CDR1 and CDR2: SQVTM and ANQGSEA. This CDR3 is 14 amino acids long. Trimming took off 2 bases at V and 6 bases at J, with 16 bases between the two ends. CDR3 loop: CSVERYAGADGYTF. The CDR3 DNA reads as TGCAGCGTTGAACGGTACGCAGGGGCCGATGGCTACACCTTC.

The chain carries TRBV4-3 and TRBJ1-5, with D possibly being TRBD1 (6 bases). From germline, CDR1 is LGHNA and CDR2 YSLEER. Trimming removed 1 base at V and 7 bases at J, with 14 bases between. The CDR3 has 15 residues. In DNA form, the CDR3 reads TGCGCCAGCAGCCAAGTTGGGGGCGCAACCCAGCCCCAGCATTTT. Residues: CASSQVGGATQPQHF.

This chain uses TRBV19 with TRBJ1-5; 9 nucleotides match TRBD1. CDR3 length equals 14 residues. The germline gives CDR1 LNHDA, CDR2 SQIVND (reference sequence). With V trimmed by 6 bases and J by 7 bases, 7 bases remained unmatched. CDR3 amino acids: CASSIQGARQPQHF. In DNA, the CDR3 is TGTGCCAGTAGCATACAGGGGGCGCGACAGCCCCAGCATTTT.